This entry is about one T cell receptor (beta chain). The table lists this clone with a count of one. It lacks a known antigen. Per-nucleotide qualities are absent, and no much larger clonotype sits a single base away. The data belong to a study of long-term antiretroviral therapy in people with HIV (dated by TCRdb to 2021 to 2024). About the full investigation: Collection of the earliest samples took place about a decade ahead of the 2015 WHO recommendation for immediate ART, at a time when ART was typically delayed until CD4 counts fell. Eleven of the 30 participants with HIV were female. The cohort contributed over 150 cryopreserved PBMC samples from about 33 adults with confirmed HIV infection, collected serially over a mean of approximately 6 years (range 1-12). No cross-contamination during QIAcube processing turned up in test extractions that ran a monoclonal T-cell line alongside about 35 polyclonal samples. A retrospective serial study tested whether ART initiation and durable HIV suppression were associated with changes in peripheral blood TRB repertoire composition and diversity. Results and caveats for the whole study, not just this receptor: Because pre-ART samples had limited cell numbers, unsorted PBMC were profiled rather than sorted CD4+ and CD8+ T cells. CDR3 length ranges in HIV repertoires were narrower than in controls, and network structure suggested an antigen-experienced repertoire with only a slight naive shift after ART. Samples dated from the mid-2000s to the late 2010s, and the ART regimens used may be less effective than current ones. ART initiation was associated with a significant increase in TRB diversity, but diversity stayed significantly below transplant donor controls even after long-term ART. Owing to limited PBMC availability, only the TCR beta chain was sequenced, without alpha chain pairing. Expanded TRB clones identified before ART initiation dominated the repertoire across all time points, though the dominance fluctuated and decreased in many PLHIV after ART. No data were available on ART adherence, viral resistance or therapy changes, limiting inferences about post-ART repertoire changes.

CDR1 SGHAT and CDR2 FQNNGV are derived from the germline V gene. V ends up 1 base short and J 5 bases short, with an unmatched junction base count of 6. The CDR3 runs 15 amino acids, cysteine and phenylalanine included. Only the CDR3 region is kept as DNA, spanning 45 bases read in frame from base 1. The immunoSEQ hsTCRB v3.0 assay was used at survey level resolution for TRB variable region sequencing. TRB sequencing targeted a depth of about 35,000-50,000 T-cell genomes per sample. Pooled TRB libraries were sequenced on an Illumina MiSeq with a v3 150-cycle kit. For the original study's pipeline: Repertoire analysis ran in R within a reproducible Nextflow workflow covering QC, data transformation and analysis. LymphoSeq2, an R package for AIRR-Seq data exploration, was used to implement custom analyses. Several samples that produced fewer than 5000 total TRB sequences were removed, so approximately 170 HIV repertoires were analyzed. Among the approximately 190 HIV repertoires that were kept, roughly 59 were collected before ART initiation and 120 to 140 were collected after ART initiation. Repertoires were downsampled to 5000 TRB nucleotide sequences, with summary statistics averaged over 100 downsampling iterations. The analysis kept only TRB sequences whose CDR3 regions were at least seven amino acids long. Diversity was measured with a Shannon entropy-derived clonality score and the Gini coefficient. In the repertoire networks, any two of the top 5000 CDR3 amino acid sequences were linked whenever the two sequences differed by an edit distance of one. Antigen specificity groups and MHC restriction were predicted for TRB CDR3 amino acid sequences with GLIPH2. To flag known associations with CMV, EBV, HIV or tissue antigens, CDR3 amino acid sequences were compared against VDJdb and McPAS-TCR. Pre-ART, post-ART and control groups were compared with Wilcoxon signed-rank tests and Holm-Bonferroni correction. TCRdb took this table from immuneACCESS and kept in-frame rearrangements with V and J called. Such tables lack part of the clones; where checked against another copy, unresolved V genes explain under half of the gap, and the rest is unexplained. The DNA was the basis for D and trimming; V, J and clone size are from that table. The sample table records approximately 31,000 clones; 65% to 85% of these occur just once. The ten biggest clones cover less than 9.5% of the sample.

To be included, a participant needed at least one PBMC sample from before ART initiation plus at least two post-ART samples. Treatment was received in the United States of America by all participants with HIV. Before DNA extraction, cryopreserved samples containing roughly 0.85-11 million PBMC were thawed and washed. At the time of the earliest PBMC sample for each participant with HIV, ages ranged from about 20 to 55 years. PBMC samples from each participant spanned 1-4 timepoints before ART initiation and 2-8 timepoints after ART initiation, with a median of 7 samples. For every participant, serial HIV viral load, CD4+ T-cell count, ART history and demographic data were obtained. Using a Qiagen kit on a QIAcube, genomic DNA was extracted from unsorted PBMC, with samples processed in batches of 12.

The clonotype originates from a woman aged 45-60 years with HIV. This sequence uses TRBV11-2 and TRBJ1-1; a stretch of 8 junction bases matches TRBD1. Here the sequenced sample was unsorted PBMCs, taken 3.1 years after starting antiretroviral therapy. The CDR3 is CASSLGGQGMTEAFF. The bases read TGTGCCAGCAGCTTAGGAGGACAGGGAATGACTGAAGCTTTCTTT.